This entry describes one TCR beta chain. Antigen unknown. Sorting gave populations that all exceeded 95% purity. Investigators reverse transcribed all isolated RNA, so they sequenced expressed TCRB transcripts. Sequencing used immunoSEQ multiplex PCR; TCRdb keeps in-frame clones, though not all of them. This repertoire shows 300,000 to 350,000 clones, roughly 14% found once; its top ten account for roughly 0.015%. This entry comes from a study of beta chain features in type 1 diabetes. Whole-study findings and limits: Healthy donors had naive, central memory and Treg TCRB repertoires that appeared less similar than those seen among patients. Within each of all four CD4+ subsets, Type 1 diabetes patients had TCRB CDR3s that were moderately but significantly shorter. Fewer junction insertions and more nucleotide deletions appeared in type 1 diabetes patients. A cDNA-based sequencing approach could over-represent cells with high TCR expression.

CDR1 is ENHRY, CDR2 SYGVKD, per germline. Trimming stripped 11 bases from V and 0 bases from J, with 16 bases between. The CDR3 length is 14 residues. The sequenced material came from naive CD4+ T cells from blood. This sequence joins TRBV10-3 and TRBJ1-2, with TRBD1 as a possible D gene (6 bases). The TCR was taken from a woman under 30 with type 1 diabetes. The CDR3 sequence is CAGGGGAANYGYTF. CDR3 DNA sequence: TGTGCCGGAGGCGGGGGGGCAGCTAACTATGGCTACACCTTC.